The 17 T cell receptor beta chains reported below all come from one sample, sequenced in a study of CD8 T cells in ankylosing spondylitis. Study-wide points: A TCR beta motif made of about 8 highly homologous variants seemed typical of ankylosing spondylitis blood.

TCRdb used MiXCR to reprocess the 5' RACE reads, holding one entry per CDR3 protein. The profile shows around 890,000 distinct CDR3 sequences, roughly 10% of them singletons. For these receptors, no antigen is known. Specimen: blood, either unsorted or a sorted T cell fraction (not recorded which). The receptors stem from a male donor with ankylosing spondylitis.

This clonotype was picked up many times. The J gene is TRBJ2-7, the V gene TRBV29-1, with D perhaps being TRBD1 or TRBD2 (5 bases each). The V gene lost 5 bases and the J gene lost 5 bases, with 22 bases spanning the gap. The CDR3 sequence is 15 residues long. CDR1 and CDR2 from the germline V gene are SQVTM and ANQGSEA. The CDR3: CSVKPGRARRNEQYF. Here the CDR3 DNA reads TGCAGCGTTAAACCGGGACGAGCGAGACGAAACGAGCAGTACTTC.

The V call is TRBV20-1, the J call TRBJ2-2; D may match TRBD1 or TRBD2 (7 bases each). This CDR3 is 17 amino acids long. Trimming cost V 0 bases and J 2 bases, with 16 bases left between them. CDR1 and CDR2 (germline): DFQATT, SNEGSKA (reference sequence). The CDR3 here is CSARDWGRGLNTGELFF. Here the CDR3 DNA reads TGCAGTGCTAGAGATTGGGGGAGGGGGCTAAACACCGGGGAGCTGTTTTTT.

V and J are TRBV28 and TRBJ2-5; TRBD2 matches at 12 bases. The CDR3 spans 16 residues. The V gene's germline CDR1 is MDHEN and CDR2 SYDVKM. V was clipped by 5 bases and J by 6 bases; unmatched bases: 10. The CDR3 DNA reads as TGTGCCAGCAGTCCATATCTAGCGGGGGGGCGGAAGACCCAGTACTTC. Translation: CASSPYLAGGRKTQYF.

This clonotype occurred once. Because it lacks the conserved phenylalanine or tryptophan at the end, this CDR3 is likely a read error. V usage is TRBV24-1 and J usage is TRBJ2-1; 9 bases match TRBD1. V lost 3 bases to trimming and J lost 6 bases; unmatched junction nucleotides: 11. Germline loops: CDR1 KGHDR, CDR2 SFDVKD. The CDR3 extends over 17 amino acids. CDR3 sequence (DNA): TGTGCCACCAGTGATCCTGCCGGGACAGGGAGCTTCAATGAGCAGTTCTCC. Translation: CATSDPAGTGSFNEQFS.

The table lists this clonotype with many counts. The CDR3 nucleotides read TGCGCCAGCAGCCAATACAGGGAGGGAGAGACCCAGTACTTC. Amino acid sequence: CASSQYREGETQYF. The J gene is TRBJ2-5, the V gene TRBV4-1, with D maybe TRBD2 (7 bases). V dropped 2 bases and J dropped 4 bases, with 11 bases sitting between them. CDR1 and CDR2 from the germline V gene are MGHRA and YSYEKL. The CDR3 runs to 14 residues.

This clonotype was seen a handful of times. The V gene is TRBV29-1, the J gene TRBJ1-1, with 8 bases identical to TRBD1. This CDR3 region has 14 residues. The V gene end was trimmed by 7 bases and the J gene end by 0 bases; junction bases not matched to a gene: 7. Germline assignment: CDR1 SQVTM and CDR2 ANQGSEA. DNA of the CDR3: TGCAGCGCTATACGGACAGGGATGAACACTGAAGCTTTCTTT. It specifies CSAIRTGMNTEAFF.

The V and J genes are TRBV18 and TRBJ2-7; D perhaps matches TRBD1 (5 bases). The CDR3 contains 13 residues. Trimming pared 4 bases from V and 6 bases from J, leaving 13 bases between. Germline CDR1 is KGHSH and CDR2 is LQKENI. The CDR3 here is CASSLQGVGEQYF. CDR3 nucleotide sequence: TGTGCCAGCTCACTCCAGGGTGTTGGCGAGCAGTACTTC.

This clonotype was recorded at least ten times. The chain recombines TRBV5-1 with TRBJ1-5; D is uncertain. V dropped 0 bases and J dropped 6 bases, with 13 bases sitting between them. This CDR3 is 15 amino acids long. Germline V lookup: CDR1 SGHRS, CDR2 YFSETQ. The CDR3 DNA sequence: TGCGCCAGCAGCTTGGTATCCGGGAAGGGTCAGCCCCAGCATTTT. Translation: CASSLVSGKGQPQHF.

This clonotype was detected only a few times. The chain recombines TRBV7-2 with TRBJ1-2, with D possibly TRBD1 on 5 matching bases. The V gene's germline CDR1 is SGHTA and CDR2 FQGNSA. V was clipped by 6 bases and J by 0 bases, with 11 bases between them. There are 14 residues in the CDR3. Here the CDR3 reads CASSRRASNYGYTF. DNA of the CDR3: TGTGCCAGCAGTCGCAGGGCCTCTAACTATGGCTACACCTTC.

This clonotype appeared a few times. This chain links TRBV10-3 with TRBJ2-7; possibly TRBD1 for D (5 bases). V shed 5 bases and J shed 2 bases, with 10 bases lying between them. CDR1 is ENHRY, CDR2 SYGVKD, per germline. This CDR3 contains 13 residues. This CDR3 reads CAISTGQAYEQYF. The CDR3 coding sequence is TGTGCCATCAGTACAGGACAAGCCTACGAGCAGTACTTC.

In this sample, this clonotype turned up a few times. The chain carries TRBV28 and TRBJ2-3, with 10 bases fitting TRBD2. The CDR3 totals 16 residues. Per germline, CDR1 MDHEN and CDR2 SYDVKM. Germline trimming cut 6 bases from V and 2 bases from J; bases unmatched to any gene: 8. The CDR3 nucleotides read TGTGCCAGCAGCGTACCCCTAGCGGGGGTCACAGATACGCAGTATTTT. Protein sequence: CASSVPLAGVTDTQYF.

The V gene is TRBV29-1, the J gene TRBJ2-3; a weak D match, TRBD1 (5 bases). The V gene lost 4 bases and the J gene lost 2 bases, with 13 bases spanning the gap. CDR1 is SQVTM and CDR2 is ANQGSEA in the germline V gene. The CDR3 spans 14 residues. The CDR3: CSVGQYRVTDTQYF. CDR3 nucleotides: TGCAGCGTTGGACAGTATAGGGTCACAGATACGCAGTATTTT.

The rearrangement uses TRBV7-2 and TRBJ2-3; a weak D match, TRBD2 (5 bases). The germline V and J ends were trimmed by 0 bases and 0 bases, with 16 bases remaining between them. The CDR3 has 18 amino acids. The germline CDR1 and CDR2 sequences are SGHTA and FQGNSA. CDR3 region: CASSLARSVESSTDTQYF. The CDR3 region has the DNA TGTGCCAGCAGCTTAGCGCGTAGCGTAGAGTCTAGCACAGATACGCAGTATTTT.

This clonotype was counted a few times. This sequence joins TRBV12-3 or TRBV12-4 and TRBJ2-3; 9 positions match TRBD1. CDR3 length: 15 amino acids. The V and J ends lost 8 bases and 5 bases, in that order; junction bases with no gene match: 11. The CDR3 DNA is TGTGCCAGCGGAGGGACAGGGATTTCGGTAGATACGCAGTATTTT. Protein: CASGGTGISVDTQYF.

The gene calls are TRBV20-1 and TRBJ2-3, with D unresolved. Germline loops: CDR1 DFQATT, CDR2 SNEGSKA (reference sequence). The CDR3 contains 14 residues. Between the trimmed V and J ends, which lost 3 bases and 4 bases, there was a span of 14 bases. The DNA of the CDR3 is TGCAGTGCTAGCGCCCCTAACTACGCAGATACGCAGTATTTT. Amino acids: CSASAPNYADTQYF.

This clonotype showed up many times. The rearrangement uses TRBV7-9 and TRBJ1-1; D may be TRBD1 (6 bases). V was shortened by 5 bases and J by 6 bases, with 16 bases between the two germline ends. Germline V lookup: CDR1 SEHNR, CDR2 FQNEAQ (reference sequence). The CDR3 has 14 residues. The CDR3 reads CASSQQGSYAEAFF. The DNA for the CDR3 is TGTGCCAGCAGCCAACAGGGTTCGTACGCTGAAGCTTTCTTT.

J is TRBJ2-7 and V is TRBV10-3; tentatively, D is TRBD2 (6 bases). Germline-derived CDR1 and CDR2 are ENHRY and SYGVKD. The V end lost 4 bases, the J end lost 3 bases, and 10 bases lay between the germline ends. The CDR3 has 13 amino acids. The CDR3 DNA follows: TGTGCCATCAGTGTACTAGCCGGCTACGAGCAGTACTTC. Residues: CAISVLAGYEQYF.